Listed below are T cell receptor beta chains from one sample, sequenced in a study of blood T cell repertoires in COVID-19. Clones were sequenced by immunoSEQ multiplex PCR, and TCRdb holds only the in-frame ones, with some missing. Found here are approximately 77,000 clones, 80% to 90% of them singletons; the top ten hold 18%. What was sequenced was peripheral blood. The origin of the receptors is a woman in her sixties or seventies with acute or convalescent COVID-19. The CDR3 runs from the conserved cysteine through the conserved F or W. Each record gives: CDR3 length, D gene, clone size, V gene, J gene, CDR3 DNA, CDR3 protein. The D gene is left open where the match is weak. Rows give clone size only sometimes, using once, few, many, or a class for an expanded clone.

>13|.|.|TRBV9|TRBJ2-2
TGTGCCAGCAGAAGAGAAGACACCGGGGAGCTGTTTTTT
CASRREDTGELFF
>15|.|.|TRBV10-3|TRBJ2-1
TGTGCCATCAGTAATAGCGGAGAGAGCTACAATGAGCAGTTCTTC
CAISNSGESYNEQFF
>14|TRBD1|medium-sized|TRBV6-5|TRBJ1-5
TGTGCCAGCAGGGGGACAGGGACCAATCAGCCCCAGCATTTT
CASRGTGTNQPQHF
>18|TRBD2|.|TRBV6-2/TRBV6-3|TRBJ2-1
TGTGCCAGCAGTTACCAGCTCCCCCTAGCGGGGGGGAGGGATGAGCAGTTCTTC
CASSYQLPLAGGRDEQFF
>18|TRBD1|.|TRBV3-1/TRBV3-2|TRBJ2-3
TGTGCCAGCAGCGAAGTACCGGGACAGGGGATTAAGTACGATACGCAGTATTTT
CASSEVPGQGIKYDTQYF
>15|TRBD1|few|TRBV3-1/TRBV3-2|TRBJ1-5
TGTGCCAGCAGCCAAGACGGGACAGGGATACAGCCCCAGCATTTT
CASSQDGTGIQPQHF
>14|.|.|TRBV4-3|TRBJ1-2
TGCGCCAGCAGCCAAGGGACAGCAAACTATGGCTACACCTTC
CASSQGTANYGYTF
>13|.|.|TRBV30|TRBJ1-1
TGTGCCTGGAGTTCTGAACGGGACACTGAAGCTTTCTTT
CAWSSERDTEAFF
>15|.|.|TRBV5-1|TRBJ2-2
TGCGCCAGCAGAGACGGGACATCGAACACCGGGGAGCTGTTTTTT
CASRDGTSNTGELFF
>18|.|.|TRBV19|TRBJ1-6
TGTGCCAGTAGTATAGATTCGGGAAGGAGCTCCTATAATTCACCCCTCCACTTT
CASSIDSGRSSYNSPLHF
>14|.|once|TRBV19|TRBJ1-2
TGTGCCAGTAGTGCCAACATTGGGGCGGATGGCTACACCTTC
CASSANIGADGYTF
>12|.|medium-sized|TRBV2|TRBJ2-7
TGTGCCAGCACGGTCGAGGGTTACGAGCAGTACTTC
CASTVEGYEQYF